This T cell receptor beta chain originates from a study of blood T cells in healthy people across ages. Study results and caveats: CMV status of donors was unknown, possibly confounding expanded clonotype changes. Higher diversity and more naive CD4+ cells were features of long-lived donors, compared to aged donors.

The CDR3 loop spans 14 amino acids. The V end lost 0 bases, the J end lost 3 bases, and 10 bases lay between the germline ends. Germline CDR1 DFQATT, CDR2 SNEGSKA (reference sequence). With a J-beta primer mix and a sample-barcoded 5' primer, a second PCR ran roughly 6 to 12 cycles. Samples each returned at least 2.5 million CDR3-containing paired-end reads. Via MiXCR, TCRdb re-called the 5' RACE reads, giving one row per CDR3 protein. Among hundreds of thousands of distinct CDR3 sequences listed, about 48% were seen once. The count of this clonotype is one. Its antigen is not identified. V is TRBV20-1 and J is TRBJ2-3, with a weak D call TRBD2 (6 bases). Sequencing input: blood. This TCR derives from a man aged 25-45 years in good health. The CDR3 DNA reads TGCAGTGCTAGAGACTGGGGGAGGACAGATACGCAGTATTTT. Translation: CSARDWGRTDTQYF.